The TCR beta chain described here comes from a study of blood T cells in healthy people across ages. This clonotype occurred a few times. V lost 6 bases to trimming and J lost 1 base; unmatched junction nucleotides: 2. Germline CDR1 MDHEN, CDR2 SYDVKM. CDR3 size: 14 residues. Using a J-beta primer mix together with a sample-barcoded 5' primer, a second PCR was run for roughly 6 to 11 cycles. MiXCR, run by TCRdb on the 5' RACE reads, gives a single entry per CDR3 protein. The sample lists hundreds of thousands of distinct CDR3 sequences, less than 45% occurring once. The specimen was blood. The sequence derives from an elderly man in good health. This chain joins TRBV28 and TRBJ2-7, with 11 bases that match TRBD1. CDR3 DNA: TGTGCCAGCAGAGGACAGGGGGCATCCTACGAGCAGTACTTC. This codes for CASRGQGASYEQYF.